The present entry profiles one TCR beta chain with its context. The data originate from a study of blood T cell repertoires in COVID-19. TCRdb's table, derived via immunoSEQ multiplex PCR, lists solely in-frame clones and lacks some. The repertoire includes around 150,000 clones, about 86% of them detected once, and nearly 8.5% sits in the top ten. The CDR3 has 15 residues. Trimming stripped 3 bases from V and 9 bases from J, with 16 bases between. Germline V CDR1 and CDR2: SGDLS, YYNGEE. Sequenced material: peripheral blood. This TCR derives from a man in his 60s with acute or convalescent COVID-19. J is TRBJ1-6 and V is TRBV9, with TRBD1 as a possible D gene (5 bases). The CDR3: CASSGATDPVSPLHF. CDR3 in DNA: TGTGCCAGCAGCGGGGCGACAGACCCCGTTTCACCCCTCCACTTT.